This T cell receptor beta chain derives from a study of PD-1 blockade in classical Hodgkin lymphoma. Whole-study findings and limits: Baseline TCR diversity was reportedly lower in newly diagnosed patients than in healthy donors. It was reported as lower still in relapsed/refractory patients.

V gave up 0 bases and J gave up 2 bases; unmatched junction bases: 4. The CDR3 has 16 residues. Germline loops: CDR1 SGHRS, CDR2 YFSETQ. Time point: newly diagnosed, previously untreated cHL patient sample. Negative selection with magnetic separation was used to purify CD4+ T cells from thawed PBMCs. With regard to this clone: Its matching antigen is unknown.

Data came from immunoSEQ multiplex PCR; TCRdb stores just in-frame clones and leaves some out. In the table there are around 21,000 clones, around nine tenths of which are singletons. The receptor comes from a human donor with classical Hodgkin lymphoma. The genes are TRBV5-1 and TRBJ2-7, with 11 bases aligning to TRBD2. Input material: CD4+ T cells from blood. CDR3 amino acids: CASSLVLTSGTYEQYF. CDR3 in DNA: TGCGCCAGCAGCTTGGTCCTGACTAGCGGGACCTACGAGCAGTACTTC. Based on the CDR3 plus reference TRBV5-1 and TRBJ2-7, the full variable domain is KAGVTQTPRYLIKTRGQQVTLSCSPISGHRSVSWYQQTPGQGLQFLFEYFSETQRNKGNFPGRFSGRQFSNSRSEMNVSTLELGDSALYLCASSLVLTSGTYEQYFGPGTRLTVT.